This TCR beta chain was recovered during a study of metastatic and nonmetastatic thyroid tumors. TCRdb reprocessed the PCR reads via MiXCR. The sample comprises about 27,000 clones, under 30% of which are singletons, and just over 6% rests with the top ten. Whole-study findings and limits: The study reportedly found significantly higher TCR beta diversity in malignant thyroid tumors than benign nodules, in blood and tumor.

Deletions cut 4 bases from V and 8 bases from J, with 15 bases between. From germline, CDR1 is SGHNT and CDR2 YYREEE (reference sequence). The CDR3 sequence is 13 residues long. Remarks on this clone: Its antigen is undetermined.

Before thyroid surgery, none of the patients had received any treatment. The J gene is TRBJ1-2, the V gene TRBV5-4; TRBD1 might be the D (5 bases). The specimen was blood. This TCR was sampled from a female donor with papillary thyroid cancer or a benign thyroid nodule (not recorded which). Some clones in this sample may be carry-over from other donors' samples. The CDR3, as DNA: TGTGCCAGCAGCCCGGACATTGGGCGAGGCTACACCTTC. This sequence encodes CASSPDIGRGYTF. The full variable domain, in which reference TRBV5-4 and TRBJ1-2 provide the parts outside the CDR3, is ETGVTQSPTHLIKTRGQQVTLRCSSQSGHNTVSWYQQALGQGPQFIFQYYREEENGRGNFPPRFSGLQFPNYSSELNVNALELDDSALYLCASSPDIGRGYTFGSGTRLTVV.